This TCR beta chain was sequenced in a study of cytomegalovirus exposure and HLA in healthy donors. This clone was seen only a few times. Its antigen remains unknown. Study-level points and caveats: It was 150 to 200 TCR beta chains that were listed as cytomegalovirus-associated.

This PCR relied on a set of 60 Vbeta primers and 13 Jbeta primers. Produced via immunoSEQ multiplex PCR; TCRdb's table is partial and in-frame only. The sample holds some 190,000 clones, 82% seen once. The TCR sequence derives from a man aged 35 to 55 in good health and CMV-seronegative. The sequenced sample was PBMCs.

DNA of the CDR3: TGTGCCAGCAGTTTCACCGGGACAGGGGGTTCCTACGAGCAGTACTTC. It translates to CASSFTGTGGSYEQYF. The chain is built from TRBV28 and TRBJ2-7, with 11 bases matching TRBD1. The CDR3 loop spans 16 amino acids. V gave up 3 bases and J gave up 1 base; unmatched junction bases: 5. Germline V gives CDR1 MDHEN, CDR2 SYDVKM.